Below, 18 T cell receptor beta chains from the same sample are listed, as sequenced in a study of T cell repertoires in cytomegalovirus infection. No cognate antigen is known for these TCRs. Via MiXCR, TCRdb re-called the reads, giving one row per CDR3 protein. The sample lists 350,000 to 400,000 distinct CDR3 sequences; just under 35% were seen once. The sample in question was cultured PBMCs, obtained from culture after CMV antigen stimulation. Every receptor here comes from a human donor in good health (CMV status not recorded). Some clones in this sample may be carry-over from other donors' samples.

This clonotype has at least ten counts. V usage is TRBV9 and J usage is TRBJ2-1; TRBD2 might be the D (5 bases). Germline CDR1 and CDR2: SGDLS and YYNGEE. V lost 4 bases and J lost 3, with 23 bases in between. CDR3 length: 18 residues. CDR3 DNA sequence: TGTGCCAGCAGCTTCAGCCCTCTCTGGCCCGGGGACTACAATGAGCAGTTCTTC. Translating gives CASSFSPLWPGDYNEQFF.

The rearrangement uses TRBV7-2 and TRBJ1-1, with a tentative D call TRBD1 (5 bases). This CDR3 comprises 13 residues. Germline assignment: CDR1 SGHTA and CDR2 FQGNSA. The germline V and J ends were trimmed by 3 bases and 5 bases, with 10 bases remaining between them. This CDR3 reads CASSFGRGTEAFF. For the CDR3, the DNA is TGTGCCAGCAGCTTCGGTCGGGGGACTGAAGCTTTCTTT.

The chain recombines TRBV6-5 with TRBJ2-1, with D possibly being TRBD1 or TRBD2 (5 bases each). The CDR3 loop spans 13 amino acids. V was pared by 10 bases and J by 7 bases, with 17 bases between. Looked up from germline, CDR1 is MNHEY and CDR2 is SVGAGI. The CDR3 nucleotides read TGTGCCACCCGGGGCTCTAAGTTAAATGAGCAGTTCTTC. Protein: CATRGSKLNEQFF.

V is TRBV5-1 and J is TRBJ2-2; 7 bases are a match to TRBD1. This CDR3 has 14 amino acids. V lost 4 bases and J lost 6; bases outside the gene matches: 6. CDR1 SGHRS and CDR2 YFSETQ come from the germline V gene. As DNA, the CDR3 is TGCGCCAGCAGCCATGACAGGGTAGCCGGGGAGCTGTTTTTT. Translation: CASSHDRVAGELFF.

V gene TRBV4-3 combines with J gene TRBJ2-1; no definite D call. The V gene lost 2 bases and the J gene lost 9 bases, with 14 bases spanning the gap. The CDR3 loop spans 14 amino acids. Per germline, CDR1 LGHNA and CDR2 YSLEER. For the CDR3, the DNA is TGCGCCAGCAGCCAATCCGTAGTTTTGGGTGAGCAGTTCTTC. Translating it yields CASSQSVVLGEQFF.

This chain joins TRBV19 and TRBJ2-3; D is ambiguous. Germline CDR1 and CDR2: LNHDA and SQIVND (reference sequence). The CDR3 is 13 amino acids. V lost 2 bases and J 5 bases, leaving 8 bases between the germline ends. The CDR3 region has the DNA TGTGCCAGTAGTATATTAGATAAAGATACGCAGTATTTT. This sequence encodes CASSILDKDTQYF.

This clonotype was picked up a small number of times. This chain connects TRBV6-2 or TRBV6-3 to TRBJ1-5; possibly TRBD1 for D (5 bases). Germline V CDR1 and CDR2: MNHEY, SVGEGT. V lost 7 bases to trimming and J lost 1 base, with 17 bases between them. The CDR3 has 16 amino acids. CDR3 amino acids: CASTQGPRDSNQPQHF. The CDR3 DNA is TGTGCCAGCACTCAGGGCCCCCGTGACAGCAATCAGCCCCAGCATTTT.

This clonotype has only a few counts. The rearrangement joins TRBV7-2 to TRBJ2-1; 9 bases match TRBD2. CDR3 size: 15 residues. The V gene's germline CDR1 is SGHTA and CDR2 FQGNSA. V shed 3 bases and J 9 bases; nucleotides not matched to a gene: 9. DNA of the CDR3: TGTGCCAGCAGCTTGGTCGGCGGGAGGGCAGGTGAGCAGTTCTTC. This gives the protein CASSLVGGRAGEQFF.

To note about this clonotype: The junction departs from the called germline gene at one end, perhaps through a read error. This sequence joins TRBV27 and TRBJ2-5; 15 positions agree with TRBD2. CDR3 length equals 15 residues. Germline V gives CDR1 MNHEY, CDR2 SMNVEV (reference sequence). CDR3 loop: CATRGLAGGQETPYF. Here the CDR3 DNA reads TGTGCCACCAGAGGACTAGCGGGAGGGCAAGAGACCCCGTACTTC.

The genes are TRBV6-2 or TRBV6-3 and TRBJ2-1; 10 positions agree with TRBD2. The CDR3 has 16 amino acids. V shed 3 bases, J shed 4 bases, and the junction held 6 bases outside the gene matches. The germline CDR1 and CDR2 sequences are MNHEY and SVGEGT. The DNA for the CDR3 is TGTGCCAGCAGTTATACGACTAGCGGGCGATACAATGAGCAGTTCTTC. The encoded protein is CASSYTTSGRYNEQFF.

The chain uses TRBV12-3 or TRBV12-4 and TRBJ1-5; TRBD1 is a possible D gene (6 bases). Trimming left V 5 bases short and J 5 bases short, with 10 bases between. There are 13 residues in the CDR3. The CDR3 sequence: CASSGQPDQPQHF. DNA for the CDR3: TGTGCCAGCAGTGGACAGCCTGATCAGCCCCAGCATTTT.

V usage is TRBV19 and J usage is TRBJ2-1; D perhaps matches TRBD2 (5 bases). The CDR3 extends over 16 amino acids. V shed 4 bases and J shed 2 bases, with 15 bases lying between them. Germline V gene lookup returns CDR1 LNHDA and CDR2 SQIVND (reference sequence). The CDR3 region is CASSTSTHGAYNEQFF. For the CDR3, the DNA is TGTGCCAGTAGTACGTCGACCCACGGGGCCTACAATGAGCAGTTCTTC.

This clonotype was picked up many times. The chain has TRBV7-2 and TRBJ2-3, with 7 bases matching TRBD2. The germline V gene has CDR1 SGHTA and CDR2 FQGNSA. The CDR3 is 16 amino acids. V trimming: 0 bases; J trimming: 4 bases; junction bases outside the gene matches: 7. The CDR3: CASSLAGGGWPDTQYF. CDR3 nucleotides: TGTGCCAGCAGCTTAGCGGGGGGAGGGTGGCCAGATACGCAGTATTTT.

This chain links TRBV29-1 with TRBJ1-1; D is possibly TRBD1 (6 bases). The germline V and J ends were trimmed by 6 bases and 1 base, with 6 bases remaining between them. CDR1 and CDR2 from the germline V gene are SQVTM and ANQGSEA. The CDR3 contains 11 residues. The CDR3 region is CSVTGNTEAFF. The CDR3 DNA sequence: TGCAGCGTGACAGGGAACACTGAAGCTTTCTTT.

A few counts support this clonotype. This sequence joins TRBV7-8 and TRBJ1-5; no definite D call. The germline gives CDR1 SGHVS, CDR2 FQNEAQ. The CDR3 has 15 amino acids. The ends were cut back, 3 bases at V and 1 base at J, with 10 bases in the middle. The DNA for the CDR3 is TGTGCCAGCAGCTTCCGTTGGGGAAGCAATCAGCCCCAGCATTTT. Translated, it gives CASSFRWGSNQPQHF.

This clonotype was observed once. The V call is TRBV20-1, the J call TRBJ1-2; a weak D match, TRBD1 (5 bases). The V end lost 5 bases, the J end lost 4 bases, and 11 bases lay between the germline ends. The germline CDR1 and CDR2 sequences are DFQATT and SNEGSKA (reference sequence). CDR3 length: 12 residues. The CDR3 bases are TGCAGTGCTTGGGACCTGGGCTATGGCTACACCTTC. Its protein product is CSAWDLGYGYTF.

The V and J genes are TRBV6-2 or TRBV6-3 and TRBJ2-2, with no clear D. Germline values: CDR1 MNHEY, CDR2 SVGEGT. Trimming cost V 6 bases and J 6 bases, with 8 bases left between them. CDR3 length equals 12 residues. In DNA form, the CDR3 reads TGTGCCAGCAGCGGTTCGGCCGGGGAGCTGTTTTTT. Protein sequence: CASSGSAGELFF.

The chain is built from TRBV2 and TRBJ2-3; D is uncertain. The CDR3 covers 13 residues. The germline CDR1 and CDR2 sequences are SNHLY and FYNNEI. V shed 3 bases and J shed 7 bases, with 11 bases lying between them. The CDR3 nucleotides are TGTGCCAGCAGTGAGAACCTTGGAAATACGCAGTATTTT. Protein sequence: CASSENLGNTQYF.